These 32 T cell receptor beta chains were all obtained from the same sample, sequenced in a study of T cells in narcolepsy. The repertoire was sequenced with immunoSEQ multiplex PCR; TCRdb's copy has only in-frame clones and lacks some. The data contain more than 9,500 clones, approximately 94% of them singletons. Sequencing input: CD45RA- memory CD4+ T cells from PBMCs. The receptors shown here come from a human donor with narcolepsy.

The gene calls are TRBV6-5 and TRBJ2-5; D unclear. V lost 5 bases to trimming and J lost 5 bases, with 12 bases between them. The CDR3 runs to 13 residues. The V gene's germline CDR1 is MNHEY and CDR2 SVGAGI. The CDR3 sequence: CASSRRQSETQYF. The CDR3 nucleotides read TGTGCCAGCAGTCGACGCCAGTCTGAGACCCAGTACTTC.

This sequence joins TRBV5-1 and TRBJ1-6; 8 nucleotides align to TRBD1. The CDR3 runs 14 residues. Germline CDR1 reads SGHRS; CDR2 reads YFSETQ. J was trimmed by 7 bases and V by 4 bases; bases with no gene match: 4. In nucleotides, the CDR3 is TGCGCCAGCAGCCTAGGACAGGGCAATTCACCCCTCCACTTT. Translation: CASSLGQGNSPLHF.

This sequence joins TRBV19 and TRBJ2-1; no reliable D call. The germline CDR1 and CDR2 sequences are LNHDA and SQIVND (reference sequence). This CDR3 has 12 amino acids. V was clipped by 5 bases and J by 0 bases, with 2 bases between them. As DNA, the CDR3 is TGTGCCAGTAGTCGCTCCTACAATGAGCAGTTCTTC. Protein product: CASSRSYNEQFF.

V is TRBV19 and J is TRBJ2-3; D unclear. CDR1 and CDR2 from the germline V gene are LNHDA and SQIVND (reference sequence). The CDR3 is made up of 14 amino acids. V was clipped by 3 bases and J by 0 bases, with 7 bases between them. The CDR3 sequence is CASSITDSTDTQYF. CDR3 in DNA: TGTGCCAGTAGTATCACCGACAGCACAGATACGCAGTATTTT. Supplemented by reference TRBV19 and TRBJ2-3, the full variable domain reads DGGITQSPKYLFRKEGQNVTLSCEQNLNHDAMYWYRQDPGQGLRLIYYSQIVNDFQKGDIAEGYSVSREKKESFPLTVTSAQKNPTAFYLCASSITDSTDTQYFGPGTRLTVL.

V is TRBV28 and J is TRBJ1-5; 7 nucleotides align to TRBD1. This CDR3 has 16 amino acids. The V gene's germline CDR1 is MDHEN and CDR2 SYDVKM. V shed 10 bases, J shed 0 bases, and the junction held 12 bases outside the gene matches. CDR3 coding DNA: TGTGCCACCAAACGGAGGGGGCGAGATAGCAATCAGCCCCAGCATTTT. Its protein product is CATKRRGRDSNQPQHF.

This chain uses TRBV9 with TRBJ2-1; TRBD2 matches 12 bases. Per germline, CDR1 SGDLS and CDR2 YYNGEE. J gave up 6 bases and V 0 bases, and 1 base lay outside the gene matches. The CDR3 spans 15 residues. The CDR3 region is CASSVGLAGANEQFF. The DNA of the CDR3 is TGTGCCAGCAGCGTAGGACTAGCGGGAGCCAATGAGCAGTTCTTC.

The CDR3 coding sequence is TGTGCCAGCAGCTTGGTACAGACGGTGGGTACGCAGTATTTT. It specifies CASSLVQTVGTQYF. This sequence joins TRBV5-4 and TRBJ2-3; D ambiguous. This CDR3 has 14 amino acids. Per the germline V gene, CDR1 is SGHNT and CDR2 is YYREEE (reference sequence). Trimming removed 0 bases at V and 8 bases at J, with 13 bases between.

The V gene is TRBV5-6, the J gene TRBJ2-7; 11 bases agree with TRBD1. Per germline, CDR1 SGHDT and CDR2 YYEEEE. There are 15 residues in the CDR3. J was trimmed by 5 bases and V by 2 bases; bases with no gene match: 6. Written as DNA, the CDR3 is TGTGCCAGCAGCTTACGCGGGACAGGGGGGGACGAGCAGTACTTC. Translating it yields CASSLRGTGGDEQYF.

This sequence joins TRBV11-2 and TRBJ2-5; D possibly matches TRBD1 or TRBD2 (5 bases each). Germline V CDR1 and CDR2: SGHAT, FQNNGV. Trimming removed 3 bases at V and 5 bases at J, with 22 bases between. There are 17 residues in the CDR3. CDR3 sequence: CASSFRRTGTLDETQYF. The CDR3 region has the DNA TGTGCCAGCAGCTTTCGTCGCACCGGGACGCTCGATGAGACCCAGTACTTC.

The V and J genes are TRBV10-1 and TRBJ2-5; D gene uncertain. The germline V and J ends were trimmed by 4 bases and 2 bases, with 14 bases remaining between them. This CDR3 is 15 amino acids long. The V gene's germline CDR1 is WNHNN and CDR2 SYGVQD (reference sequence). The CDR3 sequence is CASSVMDLGQETQYF. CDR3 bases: TGCGCCAGCAGTGTCATGGACCTCGGGCAAGAGACCCAGTACTTC.

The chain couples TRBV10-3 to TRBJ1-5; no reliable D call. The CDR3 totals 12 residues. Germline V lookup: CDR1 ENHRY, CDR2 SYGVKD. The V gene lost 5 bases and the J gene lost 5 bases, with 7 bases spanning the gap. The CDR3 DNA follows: TGTGCCATCAGTCAGCCGGATCAGCCCCAGCATTTT. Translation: CAISQPDQPQHF.

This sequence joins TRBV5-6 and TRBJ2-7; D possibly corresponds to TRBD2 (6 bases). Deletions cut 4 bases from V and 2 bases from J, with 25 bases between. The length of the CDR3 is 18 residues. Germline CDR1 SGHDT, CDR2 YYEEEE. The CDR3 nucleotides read TGTGCCAGCAGCCTGAAGTGGAATAGCGGATCACTCCCCTACGAGCAGTACTTC. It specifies CASSLKWNSGSLPYEQYF.

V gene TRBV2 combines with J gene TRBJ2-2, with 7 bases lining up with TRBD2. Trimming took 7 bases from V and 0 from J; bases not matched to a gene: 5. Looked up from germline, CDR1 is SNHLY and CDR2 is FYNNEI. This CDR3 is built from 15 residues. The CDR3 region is CASKREATNTGELFF. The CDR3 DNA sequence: TGTGCCAGCAAGCGGGAAGCAACGAACACCGGGGAGCTGTTTTTT.

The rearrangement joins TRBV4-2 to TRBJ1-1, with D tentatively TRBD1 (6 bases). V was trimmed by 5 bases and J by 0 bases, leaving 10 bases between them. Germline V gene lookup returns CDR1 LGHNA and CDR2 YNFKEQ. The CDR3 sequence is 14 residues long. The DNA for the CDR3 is TGTGCCAGCAGCAAACAGGGTATGAACACTGAAGCTTTCTTT. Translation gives CASSKQGMNTEAFF.

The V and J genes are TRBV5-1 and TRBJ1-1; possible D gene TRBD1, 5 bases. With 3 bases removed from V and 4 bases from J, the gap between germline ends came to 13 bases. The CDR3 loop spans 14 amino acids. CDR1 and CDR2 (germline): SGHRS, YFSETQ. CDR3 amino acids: CASSSMLGGTEAFF. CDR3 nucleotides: TGCGCCAGCAGCTCGATGCTGGGGGGCACTGAAGCTTTCTTT.

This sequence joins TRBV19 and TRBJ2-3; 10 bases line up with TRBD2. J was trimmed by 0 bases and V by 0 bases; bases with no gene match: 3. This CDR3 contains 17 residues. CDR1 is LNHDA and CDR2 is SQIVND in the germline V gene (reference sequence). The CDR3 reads CASSIEGTSASTDTQYF. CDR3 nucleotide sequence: TGTGCCAGTAGTATAGAGGGGACTAGCGCGAGCACAGATACGCAGTATTTT.

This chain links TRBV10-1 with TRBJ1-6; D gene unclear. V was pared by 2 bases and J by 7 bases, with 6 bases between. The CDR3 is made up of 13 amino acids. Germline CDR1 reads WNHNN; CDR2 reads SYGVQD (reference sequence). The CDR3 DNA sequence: TGCGCCAGCAGTGAGGCCCCAAATTCACCCCTCCACTTT. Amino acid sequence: CASSEAPNSPLHF.

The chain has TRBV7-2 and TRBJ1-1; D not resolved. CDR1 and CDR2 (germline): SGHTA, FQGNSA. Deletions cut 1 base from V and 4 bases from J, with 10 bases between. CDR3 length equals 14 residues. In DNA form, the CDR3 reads TGTGCCAGCAGCTTAGAGGTAGGGCCCACTGAAGCTTTCTTT. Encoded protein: CASSLEVGPTEAFF.

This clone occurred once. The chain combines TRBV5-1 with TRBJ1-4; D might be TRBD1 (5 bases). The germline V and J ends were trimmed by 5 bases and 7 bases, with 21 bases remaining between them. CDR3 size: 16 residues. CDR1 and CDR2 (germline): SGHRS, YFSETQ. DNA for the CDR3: TGCGCCAGCAGGGACACCGGGTCGGCAATGGGTGAAAAACTGTTTTTT. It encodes CASRDTGSAMGEKLFF.

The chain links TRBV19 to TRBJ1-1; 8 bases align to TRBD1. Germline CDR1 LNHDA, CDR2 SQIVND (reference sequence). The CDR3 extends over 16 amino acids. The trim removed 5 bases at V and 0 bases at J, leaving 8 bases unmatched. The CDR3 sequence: CASSARTGSMNTEAFF. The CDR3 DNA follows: TGTGCCAGTAGTGCTAGGACAGGGTCCATGAACACTGAAGCTTTCTTT.

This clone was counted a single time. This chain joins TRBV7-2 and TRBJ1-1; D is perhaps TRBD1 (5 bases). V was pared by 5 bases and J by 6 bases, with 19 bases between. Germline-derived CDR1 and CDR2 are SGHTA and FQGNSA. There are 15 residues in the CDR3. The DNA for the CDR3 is TGTGCCAGCAGCCCGCGCCCAAATCGGGGCGCTGAAGCTTTCTTT. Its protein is CASSPRPNRGAEAFF.

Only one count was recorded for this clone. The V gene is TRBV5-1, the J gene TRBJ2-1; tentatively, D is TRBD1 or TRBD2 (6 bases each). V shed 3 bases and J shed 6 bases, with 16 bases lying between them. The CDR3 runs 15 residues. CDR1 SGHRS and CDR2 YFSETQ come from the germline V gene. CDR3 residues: CASSSGALAFNEQFF. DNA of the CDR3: TGCGCCAGCAGCTCGGGGGCGCTAGCGTTCAATGAGCAGTTCTTC.

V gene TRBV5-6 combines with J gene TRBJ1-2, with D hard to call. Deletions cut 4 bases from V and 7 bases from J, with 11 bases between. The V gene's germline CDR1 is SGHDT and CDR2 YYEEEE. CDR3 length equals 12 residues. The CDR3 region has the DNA TGTGCCAGCAGCCCTCTGCTGGGTGGCTACACCTTC. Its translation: CASSPLLGGYTF.

The CDR3 DNA is TGTGCCAGCAGCTTGGGACAAACTTTTAATCAGCCCCAGCATTTT. The encoded protein is CASSLGQTFNQPQHF. The rearrangement uses TRBV11-3 and TRBJ1-5; a weak D match, TRBD1 (6 bases). CDR1 is SGHNT, CDR2 YENEEA, per germline. V was trimmed by 3 bases and J by 4 bases, leaving 13 bases between them. This CDR3 has 15 amino acids.

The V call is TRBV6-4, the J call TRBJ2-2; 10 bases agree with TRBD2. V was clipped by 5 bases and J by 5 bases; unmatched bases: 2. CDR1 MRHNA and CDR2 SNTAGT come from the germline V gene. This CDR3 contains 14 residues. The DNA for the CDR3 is TGTGCCAGCAGTCAGCGGGAGGGTACCGGGGAGCTGTTTTTT. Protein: CASSQREGTGELFF.

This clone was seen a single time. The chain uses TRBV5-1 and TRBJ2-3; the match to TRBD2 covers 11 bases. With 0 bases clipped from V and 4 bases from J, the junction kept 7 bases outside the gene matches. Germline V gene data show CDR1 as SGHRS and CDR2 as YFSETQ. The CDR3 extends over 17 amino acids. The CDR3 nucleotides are TGCGCCAGCAGCTTGGCTTCTAGCGGGAGGAAGGCAGATACGCAGTATTTT. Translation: CASSLASSGRKADTQYF.

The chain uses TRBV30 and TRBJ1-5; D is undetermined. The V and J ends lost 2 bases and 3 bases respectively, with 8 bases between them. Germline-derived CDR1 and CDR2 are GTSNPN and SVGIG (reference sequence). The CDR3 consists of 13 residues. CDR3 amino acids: CAWSRQDNQPQHF. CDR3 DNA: TGTGCCTGGAGTAGACAAGACAATCAGCCCCAGCATTTT. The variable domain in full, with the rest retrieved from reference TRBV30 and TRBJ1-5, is SQTIHQWPATLVQPVGSPLSLECTVEGTSNPNLYWYRQAAGRGLQLLFYSVGIGQISSEVPQNLSASRPQDRQFILSSKKLLLSDSGFYLCAWSRQDNQPQHFGDGTRLSIL.

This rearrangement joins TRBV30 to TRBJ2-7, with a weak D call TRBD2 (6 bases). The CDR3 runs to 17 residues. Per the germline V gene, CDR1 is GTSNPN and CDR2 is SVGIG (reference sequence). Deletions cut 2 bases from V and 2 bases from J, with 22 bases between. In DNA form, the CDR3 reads TGTGCCTGGAGTTATGGCGCGATAGCGGCGACGGCCTACGAGCAGTACTTC. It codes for CAWSYGAIAATAYEQYF. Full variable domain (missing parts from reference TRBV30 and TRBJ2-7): SQTIHQWPATLVQPVGSPLSLECTVEGTSNPNLYWYRQAAGRGLQLLFYSVGIGQISSEVPQNLSASRPQDRQFILSSKKLLLSDSGFYLCAWSYGAIAATAYEQYFGPGTRLTVT.

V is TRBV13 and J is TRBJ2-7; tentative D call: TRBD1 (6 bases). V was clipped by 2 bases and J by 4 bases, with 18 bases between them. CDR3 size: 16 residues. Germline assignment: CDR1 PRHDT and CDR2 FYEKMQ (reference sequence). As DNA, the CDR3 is TGTGCCAGCAGCTTATCGGGCAGGGGCTTAAGGTACGAGCAGTACTTC. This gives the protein CASSLSGRGLRYEQYF.

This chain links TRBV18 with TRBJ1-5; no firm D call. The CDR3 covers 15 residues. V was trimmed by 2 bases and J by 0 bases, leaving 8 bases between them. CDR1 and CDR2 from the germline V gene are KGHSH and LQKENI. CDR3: CASSPEGHSNQPQHF. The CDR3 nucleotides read TGTGCCAGCTCACCAGAGGGCCATAGCAATCAGCCCCAGCATTTT. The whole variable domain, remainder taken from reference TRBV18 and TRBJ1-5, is NAGVMQNPRHLVRRRGQEARLRCSPMKGHSHVYWYRQLPEEGLKFMVYLQKENIIDESGMPKERFSAEFPKEGPSILRIQQVVRGDSAAYFCASSPEGHSNQPQHFGDGTRLSIL.

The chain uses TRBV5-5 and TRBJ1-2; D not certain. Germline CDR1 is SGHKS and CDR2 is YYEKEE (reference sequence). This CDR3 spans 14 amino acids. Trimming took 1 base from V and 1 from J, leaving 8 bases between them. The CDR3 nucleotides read TGTGCCAGCAGCTTGCTGTCTATTAACTATGGCTACACCTTC. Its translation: CASSLLSINYGYTF.

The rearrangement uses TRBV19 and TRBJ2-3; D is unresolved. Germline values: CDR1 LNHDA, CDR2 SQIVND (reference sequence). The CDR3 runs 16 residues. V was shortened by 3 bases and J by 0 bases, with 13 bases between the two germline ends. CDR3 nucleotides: TGTGCCAGTAGTATGGTCCTGGGATCTAGCACAGATACGCAGTATTTT. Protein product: CASSMVLGSSTDTQYF.